The next 19 T cell receptor beta chains were all read from a single sample in a study of cytomegalovirus exposure and HLA in healthy donors. Primers for the PCR totalled 60 Vbeta and 13 Jbeta. The data were produced by immunoSEQ multiplex PCR, yet TCRdb's version contains in-frame clones alone and is incomplete. The repertoire holds 150,000 to 200,000 clones, with around 83% as singletons. The material sequenced was PBMCs. The receptors shown here come from a woman in her 40s in good health and CMV-seronegative.

The chain has TRBV9 and TRBJ1-2; D is possibly TRBD1 (5 bases). V was trimmed by 2 bases and J by 7 bases, leaving 9 bases between them. Looked up from germline, CDR1 is SGDLS and CDR2 is YYNGEE. The CDR3 is made up of 12 amino acids. The CDR3: CASSVDSFGYTF. CDR3 DNA sequence: TGTGCCAGCAGCGTCGACAGCTTTGGCTACACCTTC. Drawing the rest from reference TRBV9 and TRBJ1-2, the complete variable domain is DSGVTQTPKHLITATGQRVTLRCSPRSGDLSVYWYQQSLDQGLQFLIQYYNGEERAKGNILERFSAQQFPDLHSELNLSSLELGDSALYFCASSVDSFGYTFGSGTRLTVV.

The chain joins TRBV9 to TRBJ2-2; TRBD2 agrees at 7 bases. Germline CDR1 is SGDLS and CDR2 is YYNGEE. V lost 0 bases to trimming and J lost 3 bases; unmatched junction nucleotides: 2. The CDR3 loop spans 15 amino acids. CDR3 coding DNA: TGTGCCAGCAGCGTAGCTAGCGGATACACCGGGGAGCTGTTTTTT. Translating it yields CASSVASGYTGELFF.

The J gene is TRBJ2-2, the V gene TRBV6-6; TRBD1 matches 8 bases. V trimming: 2 bases; J trimming: 1 base; junction bases outside the gene matches: 3. The CDR3 runs 16 residues. Germline lookup yields CDR1 MNHNY and CDR2 SVGAGI (reference sequence). CDR3 region: CASSYTGTGNTGELFF. In DNA, the CDR3 is TGTGCCAGCAGTTACACCGGGACAGGGAACACCGGGGAGCTGTTTTTT.

The chain couples TRBV7-3 to TRBJ2-1; no clear D. V was clipped by 1 base and J by 0 bases, with 7 bases between them. From germline, CDR1 is SGHTA and CDR2 FQGTGA. The CDR3 has 15 amino acids. The CDR3 nucleotides read TGTGCCAGCAGCTTAATAACCAGCTCCTACAATGAGCAGTTCTTC. It codes for CASSLITSSYNEQFF. Together with reference TRBV7-3 and TRBJ2-1, the CDR3 gives the full variable domain: GAGVSQTPSNKVTEKGKYVELRCDPISGHTALYWYRQSLGQGPEFLIYFQGTGAADDSGLPNDRFFAVRPEGSVSTLKIQRTERGDSAVYLCASSLITSSYNEQFFGPGTRLTVL.

V usage is TRBV12-5 and J usage is TRBJ1-1, with D possibly TRBD1 on 5 matching bases. The germline V gene has CDR1 LGHNT and CDR2 FRNRAP. The CDR3 loop spans 13 amino acids. V lost 1 base to trimming and J lost 5 bases, with 8 bases between them. The CDR3 nucleotides read TGTGCTAGTGGTTTGGACGGGGGAACTGAAGCTTTCTTT. Translated: CASGLDGGTEAFF.

The chain is built from TRBV6-5 and TRBJ1-4; 7 nucleotides agree with TRBD1. CDR1 and CDR2 from the germline V gene are MNHEY and SVGAGI. The CDR3 length is 15 residues. With 6 bases clipped from V and 8 bases from J, the junction kept 12 bases outside the gene matches. CDR3 in amino acids: CASRRQTGRGEKLFF. DNA for the CDR3: TGTGCCAGCAGGCGACAGACAGGGCGTGGGGAAAAACTGTTTTTT.

V gene TRBV6-6 combines with J gene TRBJ2-7; tentatively, D is TRBD2 (5 bases). CDR1 MNHNY and CDR2 SVGAGI come from the germline V gene (reference sequence). The CDR3 runs to 14 residues. V lost 3 bases and J lost 3, with 12 bases in between. The CDR3 region has the DNA TGTGCCAGCAGTTATACAGCGGAAGGCTACGAGCAGTACTTC. It yields the protein CASSYTAEGYEQYF.

V gene TRBV5-1 combines with J gene TRBJ2-5; TRBD1 matches 9 bases. Germline CDR1 and CDR2: SGHRS and YFSETQ. CDR3 size: 14 residues. J gave up 7 bases and V 3 bases, and 7 bases lay outside the gene matches. This chain's CDR3 is CASSSGTGRLTQYF. Here the CDR3 DNA reads TGCGCCAGCAGCTCCGGGACAGGGAGACTGACCCAGTACTTC.

The chain combines TRBV9 with TRBJ2-2, with D maybe TRBD2 (5 bases). CDR3 length: 13 residues. The ends were cut back, 4 bases at V and 6 bases at J, with 10 bases in the middle. The germline CDR1 and CDR2 sequences are SGDLS and YYNGEE. The CDR3 DNA is TGTGCCAGCAGCCCTCCTAGCCCCGGGGAGCTGTTTTTT. It specifies CASSPPSPGELFF.

This chain joins TRBV6-1 and TRBJ1-3; D call uncertain. The germline V and J ends were trimmed by 7 bases and 0 bases, with 10 bases remaining between them. The CDR3 runs to 14 residues. Germline CDR1 MNHNS, CDR2 SASEGT. DNA of the CDR3: TGTGCCAGCACCACTGGTATCTCTGGAAACACCATATATTTT. As protein: CASTTGISGNTIYF.

V is TRBV28 and J is TRBJ1-1, with a weak D call TRBD1 (6 bases). V lost 4 bases, J lost 5 bases, and 17 bases lay in between. The CDR3 loop spans 15 amino acids. The germline V gene has CDR1 MDHEN and CDR2 SYDVKM. The CDR3 here is CASSSPAGAGTEAFF. The CDR3 nucleotides are TGTGCCAGCAGTTCCCCAGCAGGGGCCGGGACTGAAGCTTTCTTT.

This chain uses TRBV7-2 with TRBJ1-5; the match to TRBD1 covers 7 bases. This CDR3 has 15 residues. With V trimmed by 2 bases and J by 6 bases, 7 bases remained unmatched. The germline V gene has CDR1 SGHTA and CDR2 FQGNSA. The CDR3 loop is CASSLKGAGGQPQHF. The CDR3 nucleotides are TGTGCCAGCAGCTTAAAGGGGGCAGGGGGTCAGCCCCAGCATTTT.

V is TRBV5-1 and J is TRBJ1-1; weak D call: TRBD1 (5 bases). Trimming removed 7 bases at V and 1 base at J, with 11 bases between. This CDR3 is 13 amino acids long. Looked up from germline, CDR1 is SGHRS and CDR2 is YFSETQ. CDR3: CASGAGGNTEAFF. The CDR3 DNA follows: TGCGCCAGCGGGGCCGGCGGGAACACTGAAGCTTTCTTT.

The chain recombines TRBV5-8 with TRBJ1-2; 12 bases are a match to TRBD1. Germline lookup yields CDR1 SGHTS and CDR2 YDEGEE. Trimming removed 4 bases from V and 7 bases from J; junction bases left unmatched: 5. The CDR3 is 14 residues long. The CDR3 coding sequence is TGTGCCAGCAGCCCGGGACAGGGGGCTTTTGGCTACACCTTC. Protein product: CASSPGQGAFGYTF. Looking up the rest from reference TRBV5-8 and TRBJ1-2 gives the full variable domain: EAGVTQSPTHLIKTRGQQATLRCSPISGHTSVYWYQQALGLGLQFLLWYDEGEERNRGNFPPRFSGRQFPNYSSELNVNALELEDSALYLCASSPGQGAFGYTFGSGTRLTVV.

The rearrangement links TRBV7-2 to TRBJ2-1, with D maybe TRBD1 (5 bases). V lost 5 bases and J 11 bases, leaving 13 bases between the germline ends. CDR3 size: 12 residues. Germline CDR1 SGHTA, CDR2 FQGNSA. The CDR3: CASSREVGQQFF. The CDR3 coding sequence is TGTGCCAGCAGCCGAGAGGTGGGGCAGCAGTTCTTC.

The chain has TRBV4-1 and TRBJ2-7; possible D gene TRBD2, 6 bases. The germline V gene encodes CDR1 MGHRA and CDR2 YSYEKL. Trimming removed 4 bases at V and 3 bases at J, with 16 bases between. This CDR3 contains 15 residues. This chain's CDR3 is CASSLTGTESYEQYF. The CDR3 DNA sequence: TGCGCCAGCAGCCTAACCGGGACTGAAAGCTACGAGCAGTACTTC.

The CDR3 loop is CASSIQPAEQYF. The CDR3 coding sequence is TGTGCCAGCAGCATACAGCCGGCCGAGCAGTACTTC. The genes are TRBV7-9 and TRBJ2-7; D is undetermined. Trimming left V 5 bases short and J 6 bases short, with 11 bases between. The CDR3 is 12 residues long. The germline V gene encodes CDR1 SEHNR and CDR2 FQNEAQ (reference sequence).

This chain links TRBV5-6 with TRBJ1-2; a weak D match, TRBD1 (5 bases). CDR3 length: 14 residues. Deletions cut 1 base from V and 7 bases from J, with 14 bases between. CDR1 and CDR2 from the germline V gene are SGHDT and YYEEEE. The CDR3 here is CASSLRGGFSGYTF. The CDR3 nucleotides read TGTGCCAGCAGCTTGCGGGGGGGTTTCTCTGGCTACACCTTC.

This chain links TRBV11-3 with TRBJ1-1, with D possibly TRBD1 on 6 matching bases. V was clipped by 1 base and J by 5 bases, with 14 bases between them. The CDR3 consists of 15 residues. CDR1 is SGHNT and CDR2 is YENEEA in the germline V gene. The CDR3 DNA sequence: TGTGCCAGCAGCTTAGGGCAGGGGCAGGGTACTGAAGCTTTCTTT. Amino acids: CASSLGQGQGTEAFF.